The rows below give T cell receptor beta chains drawn from one sample of a study of CD8+ T cells in alopecia areata. Assay used: immunoSEQ multiplex PCR; TCRdb lists only in-frame clones, some missing. The sample lists 90,000 to 100,000 clones; 41% were seen once. Sequencing was performed on CD4+ T cells sorted from blood. These receptors came from a human donor with alopecia areata. Both conserved end residues are part of each CDR3. Each record gives: clone size, V gene, D gene, J gene, CDR3 DNA, CDR3 protein. The D gene is left open where the match is weak. Size is stated for part of the rows, as once, few or many counts, or as a class when the clone is expanded.

few	TRBV29-1	-	TRBJ1-4	TGCAGCGTTGATGAGTTGGGACCACTTAATGAAAAACTGTTTTTT	CSVDELGPLNEKLFF
-	TRBV27	-	TRBJ2-2	TGTGCCAGCAGTTTAGGGCAGAACACCGGGGAGCTGTTTTTT	CASSLGQNTGELFF
few	TRBV7-2	-	TRBJ2-3	TGTGCCAGCAGGTCCGTCAGAGATACGCAGTATTTT	CASRSVRDTQYF
few	TRBV10-3	TRBD2	TRBJ2-4	TGTGCCATCAGTGAGTCGGGGGGGACCAAAAACATTCAGTACTTC	CAISESGGTKNIQYF
-	TRBV29-1	TRBD1	TRBJ1-1	TGCAGCGTGGAAAACAGGGGGTTGTACACTGAAGCTTTCTTT	CSVENRGLYTEAFF
-	TRBV5-6	-	TRBJ1-1	TGTGCCAGCAGCGGGGGCCTCGCCCGGACGGCTTTCTTT	CASSGGLARTAFF
-	TRBV5-1	TRBD1	TRBJ1-5	TGCGCCAGCAGCGCGTCAGGGGGCCCCAATCAGCCCCAGCATTTT	CASSASGGPNQPQHF
-	TRBV7-2	TRBD1	TRBJ2-3	TGTGCCAGCAGCCTGACAGGGGCAGGGTTGCAAGATACGCAGTATTTT	CASSLTGAGLQDTQYF
-	TRBV4-1	-	TRBJ1-2	TGCGCCAGCAGCCAAGCATCTGGGACTTTAGGCTACACCTTC	CASSQASGTLGYTF
few	TRBV7-2	-	TRBJ2-3	TGTGCCAGCAGCTTAGGGGGCGCAGATACGCAGTATTTT	CASSLGGADTQYF
-	TRBV5-1	TRBD2	TRBJ2-2	TGCGCCAGCAGCCAACGAGTAGCGGGAGCGAACACCGGGGAGCTGTTTTTT	CASSQRVAGANTGELFF
-	TRBV6-5	-	TRBJ2-5	TGTGCCAGCAGAACAGTAGAGACCCAGTACTTC	CASRTVETQYF
-	TRBV30	TRBD1	TRBJ1-2	TGTGCCTGGAGGGGACAGGGGGCGCGGAACTATGGCTACACCTTC	CAWRGQGARNYGYTF
few	TRBV5-1	TRBD1	TRBJ2-1	TGCGCCAGCAGCTTGTTAGACAGGGGAATTCCCAATGAGCAGTTCTTC	CASSLLDRGIPNEQFF
few	TRBV2	-	TRBJ2-5	TGTGCCAGCAGTGACCGGCAGACCCAAGAGACCCAGTACTTC	CASSDRQTQETQYF
-	TRBV30	-	TRBJ1-1	TGTGCCTGGAGCCGCTCCACTGAAGCTTTCTTT	CAWSRSTEAFF
-	TRBV7-2	TRBD1	TRBJ2-4	TGTGCCAGCAGCTTAGCGATAATGGCAGGGGGCGCCGGGAACATTCAGTACTTC	CASSLAIMAGGAGNIQYF
few	TRBV5-1	TRBD1	TRBJ2-7	TGCGCCAGCAGCTTCGGGGACAGGGTCGACGAGCAGTACTTC	CASSFGDRVDEQYF
few	TRBV4-1	-	TRBJ1-2	TGCGCCAGCAGCCAAGTTCGGAGCTATGGCTACACCTTC	CASSQVRSYGYTF
few	TRBV18	TRBD2	TRBJ2-5	TGTGCCAGCTCACCAAGCGGGGAAGAGACCCAGTACTTC	CASSPSGEETQYF
-	TRBV19	-	TRBJ1-1	TGTGCCAGTAGCTACGGACGGGACACTGAAGCTTTCTTT	CASSYGRDTEAFF
-	TRBV2	TRBD2	TRBJ2-2	TGTGCCAGCAGTGTAGCGGGAGGTGCTGGGGAGCTGTTTTTT	CASSVAGGAGELFF
-	TRBV5-4	-	TRBJ2-5	TGTGCCAGCAGCTTGTTTAACGACAAGACCCAGTACTTC	CASSLFNDKTQYF
few	TRBV2	-	TRBJ2-5	TGTGCCAGCAGACCGGGGACGGTCCAAGAGACCCAGTACTTC	CASRPGTVQETQYF
few	TRBV5-1	TRBD1	TRBJ2-3	TGCGCCAGCAGCTTGGGACCGACAGGGCGGGCATCAGATACGCAGTATTTT	CASSLGPTGRASDTQYF
few	TRBV29-1	-	TRBJ2-3	TGCAGCGTGGGACTCACAGATACGCAGTATTTT	CSVGLTDTQYF
few	TRBV18	TRBD2	TRBJ2-3	TGTGCCAGCTCATCCGGACTAGCGACCACAGATACGCAGTATTTT	CASSSGLATTDTQYF
few	TRBV7-9	TRBD2	TRBJ2-1	TGTGCCAGCAGCCTAAGGCGGGGACTAGACCTATCAAATGAGCAGTTCTTC	CASSLRRGLDLSNEQFF
once	TRBV15	-	TRBJ2-5	TGTGCCACCAGCCCCAGGGGACAGACCCAGTACTTC	CATSPRGQTQYF
-	TRBV29-1	-	TRBJ1-5	TGCAGCGTTACCACAGGAGGCAATCAGCCCCAGCATTTT	CSVTTGGNQPQHF
-	TRBV30	-	TRBJ1-5	TGTGCCTGGAGGTCAGGTTACAATCAGCCCCAGCATTTT	CAWRSGYNQPQHF